This entry concerns a single TCR beta chain. As processed by the authors: Nucleated cell number was recorded as an estimate derived from reference gene primer amplification. Assay: immunoSEQ multiplex PCR; the TCRdb copy retains only in-frame clones and omits some. Clone size and V and J calls were adopted from that table, with D and trimming inferred from the DNA. The table includes roughly 80,000 clones, approximately 88% detected once. These data come from a study of blood T cell repertoires in COVID-19. Study-wide context: Donors in the United States, Italy and Spain gave samples during acute or convalescent COVID-19. The cDNA or gDNA used as material had been derived from T cells, B-cell-depleted T cells, or PBMCs.

In germline, CDR1 is GTSNPN, CDR2 SVGIG (reference sequence). V lost 2 bases and J lost 1, with 15 bases in between. CDR3 size: 15 residues. The sequence was obtained from a man aged 45 to 65 with active COVID-19. This rearrangement joins TRBV30 to TRBJ2-7; possible D gene TRBD1, 6 bases. The specimen was peripheral blood. The CDR3 bases are TGTGCCTGGAGTACCCCTCGGGACACATCCTACGAGCAGTACTTC. Its translation: CAWSTPRDTSYEQYF.